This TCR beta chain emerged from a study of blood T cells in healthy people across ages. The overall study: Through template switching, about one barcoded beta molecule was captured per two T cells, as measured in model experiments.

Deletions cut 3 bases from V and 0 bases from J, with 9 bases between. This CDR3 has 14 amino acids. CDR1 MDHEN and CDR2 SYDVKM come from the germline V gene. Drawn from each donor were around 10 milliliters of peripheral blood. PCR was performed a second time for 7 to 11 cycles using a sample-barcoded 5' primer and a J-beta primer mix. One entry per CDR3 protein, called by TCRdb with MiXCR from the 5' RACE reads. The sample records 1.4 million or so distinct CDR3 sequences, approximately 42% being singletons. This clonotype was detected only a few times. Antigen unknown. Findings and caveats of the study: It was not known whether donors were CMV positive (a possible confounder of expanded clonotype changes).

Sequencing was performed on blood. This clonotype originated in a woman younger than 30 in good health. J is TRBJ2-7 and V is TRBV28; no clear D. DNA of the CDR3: TGTGCCAGCAGTTTGCCCAGGACCTCCTACGAGCAGTACTTC. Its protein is CASSLPRTSYEQYF.